This T cell receptor beta chain was sequenced for a study of blood T cell repertoires in COVID-19. Study context: From the United States, Italy and Spain came samples of acute and convalescent COVID-19. From T cells, B-cell-depleted T cells, or PBMCs came the material, which was cDNA or gDNA.

As handled by the study authors: The assay estimated nucleated cells by amplifying reference gene primers. TCRdb's copy holds only in-frame clones and misses some; the assay was immunoSEQ multiplex PCR. That table furnishes V, J and clone size, whereas the DNA furnished D and trimming. The table includes approximately 190,000 clones, around 86% detected once. The source of this sequence is a middle-aged woman with acute or convalescent COVID-19. Sequencing was done on a sample of peripheral blood.

The CDR3 here is CASRGGAGGYTF. In nucleotides, the CDR3 is TGTGCCAGCAGAGGGGGGGCGGGAGGCTACACCTTC. The chain links TRBV28 to TRBJ1-2; D may be TRBD1 (6 bases). Deletions cut 6 bases from V and 8 bases from J, with 13 bases between. CDR3 length equals 12 residues. Germline V gene lookup returns CDR1 MDHEN and CDR2 SYDVKM.